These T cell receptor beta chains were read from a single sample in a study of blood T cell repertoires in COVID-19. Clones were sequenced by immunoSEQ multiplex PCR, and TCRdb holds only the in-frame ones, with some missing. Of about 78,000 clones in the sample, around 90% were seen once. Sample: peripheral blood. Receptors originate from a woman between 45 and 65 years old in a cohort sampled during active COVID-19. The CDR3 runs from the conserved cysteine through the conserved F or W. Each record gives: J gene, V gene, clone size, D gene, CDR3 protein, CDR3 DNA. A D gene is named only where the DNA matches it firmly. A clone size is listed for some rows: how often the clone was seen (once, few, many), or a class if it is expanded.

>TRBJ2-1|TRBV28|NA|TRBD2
CASSFPGLPMIHNEQFF
TGTGCCAGCAGTTTCCCGGGACTACCCATGATCCACAATGAGCAGTTCTTC
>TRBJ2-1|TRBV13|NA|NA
CASSLVGGNEQFF
TGTGCCAGCAGCTTAGTAGGGGGCAATGAGCAGTTCTTC
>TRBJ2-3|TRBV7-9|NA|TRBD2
CASSWEGSGTDTQYF
TGTGCCAGCAGCTGGGAGGGGTCTGGCACAGATACGCAGTATTTT
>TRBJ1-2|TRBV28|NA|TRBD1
CASSFLDPGQGDYGYTF
TGTGCCAGCAGTTTCCTGGATCCGGGACAGGGAGACTATGGCTACACCTTC
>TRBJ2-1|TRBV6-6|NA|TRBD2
CASSPPLAGASYNEQFF
TGTGCCAGCAGTCCCCCTCTAGCGGGAGCGTCCTACAATGAGCAGTTCTTC
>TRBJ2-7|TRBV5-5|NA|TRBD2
CASSSSGDDEQYF
TGTGCCAGCAGCTCCAGCGGGGATGACGAGCAGTACTTC
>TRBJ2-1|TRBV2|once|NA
CASIPGSSYNEQFF
TGTGCCAGCATTCCGGGGTCCTCCTACAATGAGCAGTTCTTC
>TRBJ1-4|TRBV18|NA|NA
CASSPTEGEKLFF
TGTGCCAGCTCACCCACGGAGGGCGAAAAACTGTTTTTT
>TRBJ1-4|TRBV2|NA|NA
CASSSFTGFNEKLFF
TGTGCCAGCAGTTCGTTCACAGGTTTTAATGAAAAACTGTTTTTT
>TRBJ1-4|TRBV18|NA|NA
CASSPREQVNEKLFF
TGTGCCAGCTCACCACGGGAGCAAGTTAATGAAAAACTGTTTTTT
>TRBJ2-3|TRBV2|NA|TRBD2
CASGRTSSSSTDTQYF
TGTGCCAGCGGGAGGACTAGCAGCTCTAGCACAGATACGCAGTATTTT
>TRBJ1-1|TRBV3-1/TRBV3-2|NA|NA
CASSQDWSGGLSMNTEAFF
TGTGCCAGCAGCCAAGACTGGTCGGGGGGGCTTTCAATGAACACTGAAGCTTTCTTT
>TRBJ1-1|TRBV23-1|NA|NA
CASRAFVREAFF
TGCGCCAGCAGAGCTTTCGTCCGTGAAGCTTTCTTT
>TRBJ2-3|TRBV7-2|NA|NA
CATRWRASGDTQYF
TGTGCCACCCGGTGGAGGGCAAGCGGAGATACGCAGTATTTT
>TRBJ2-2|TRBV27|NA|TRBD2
CASSRGTSGSAGELFF
TGTGCCAGCAGTAGGGGGACTAGCGGGAGTGCCGGGGAGCTGTTTTTT